This T cell receptor beta chain comes out of a study of T-cell reconstitution after alpha-beta-depleted transplantation in children. Study-wide points: Recipient T cells and thymic progenitors that survived gave rise to the high TCRbeta diversity observed at day 60 in some patients. A year post-transplant, T-cell counts and diversity derived mostly from newly produced T cells. Several hundred expanded graft clones reportedly were the source of alpha-beta T cells about two months after transplant.

In this sample, this clonotype turned up many times. The antigen remains undetermined. The CDR3 totals 13 residues. V was clipped by 11 bases and J by 0 bases, with 8 bases between them. Per germline, CDR1 MNHEY and CDR2 SVGEGT. Library preparation (for TCRbeta) was performed with unique molecular identifiers. TCRdb re-called the PCR reads through MiXCR, storing one row per CDR3 protein. The sample consists of about 440,000 distinct CDR3 sequences, around 46% of them appearing once. V and J are TRBV6-2 or TRBV6-3 and TRBJ2-6; weak D call: TRBD1 (5 bases). The sequence came from a girl aged 2 to 9 with aplastic anemia, due to receive a stem cell transplant. This material consisted of PBMCs, taken before TCRalphabeta/CD19-depleted stem cell transplant. For the CDR3, the DNA is TGTGCCGGAAGGGGCTCTGGGGCCAACGTCCTGACTTTC. It encodes CAGRGSGANVLTF.